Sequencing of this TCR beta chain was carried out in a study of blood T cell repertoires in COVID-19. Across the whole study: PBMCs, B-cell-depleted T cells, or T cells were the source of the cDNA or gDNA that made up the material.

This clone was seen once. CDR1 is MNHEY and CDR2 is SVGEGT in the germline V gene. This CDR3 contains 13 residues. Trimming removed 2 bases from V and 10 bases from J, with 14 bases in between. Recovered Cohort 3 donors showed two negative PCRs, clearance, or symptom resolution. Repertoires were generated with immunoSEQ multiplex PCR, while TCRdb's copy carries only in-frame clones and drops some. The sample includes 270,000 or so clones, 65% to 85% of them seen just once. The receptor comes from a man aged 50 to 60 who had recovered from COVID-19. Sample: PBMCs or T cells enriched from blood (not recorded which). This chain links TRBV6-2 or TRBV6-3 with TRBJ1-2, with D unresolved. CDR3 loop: CASSYLASRAYTF. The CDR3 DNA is TGTGCCAGCAGTTACCTGGCCTCTCGTGCCTACACCTTC.